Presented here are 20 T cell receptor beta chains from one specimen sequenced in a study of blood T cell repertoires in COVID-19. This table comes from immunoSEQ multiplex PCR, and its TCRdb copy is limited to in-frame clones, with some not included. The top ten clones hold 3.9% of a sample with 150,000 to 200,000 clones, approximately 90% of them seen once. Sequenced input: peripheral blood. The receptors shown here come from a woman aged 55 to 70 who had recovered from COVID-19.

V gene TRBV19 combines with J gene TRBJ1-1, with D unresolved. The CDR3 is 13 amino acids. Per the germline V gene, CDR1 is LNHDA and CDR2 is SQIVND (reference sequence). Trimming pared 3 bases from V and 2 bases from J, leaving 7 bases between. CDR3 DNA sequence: TGTGCCAGTAGTATTGGGCCTAACACTGAAGCTTTCTTT. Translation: CASSIGPNTEAFF.

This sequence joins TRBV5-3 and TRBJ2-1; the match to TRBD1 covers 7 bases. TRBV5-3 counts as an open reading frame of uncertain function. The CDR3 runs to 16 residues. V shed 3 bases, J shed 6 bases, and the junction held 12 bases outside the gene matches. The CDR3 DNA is TGTGCCAGAAGCTCACGACAGGGAAGGGGGAGCAATGAGCAGTTCTTC. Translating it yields CARSSRQGRGSNEQFF.

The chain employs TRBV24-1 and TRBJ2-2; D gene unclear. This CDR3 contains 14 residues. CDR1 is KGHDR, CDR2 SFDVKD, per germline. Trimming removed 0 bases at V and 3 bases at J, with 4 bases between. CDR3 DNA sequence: TGTGCCACCAGTGATTTGGACTACACCGGGGAGCTGTTTTTT. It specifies CATSDLDYTGELFF.

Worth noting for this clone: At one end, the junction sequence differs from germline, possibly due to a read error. This chain's CDR3 is CSVDGARESQYF. The DNA for the CDR3 is TGCAGCGTTGATGGGGCCCGAGAGAGCCAGTACTTC. The rearrangement joins TRBV29-1 to TRBJ2-5; possible D gene TRBD1, 5 bases. Germline V gives CDR1 SQVTM, CDR2 ANQGSEA. The CDR3 runs 12 residues.

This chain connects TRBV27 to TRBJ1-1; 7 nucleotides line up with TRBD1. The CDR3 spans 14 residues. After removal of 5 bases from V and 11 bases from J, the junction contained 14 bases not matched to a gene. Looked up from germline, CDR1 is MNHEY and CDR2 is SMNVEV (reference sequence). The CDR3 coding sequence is TGTGCCAGCAGTCCGACAGGGCCCGGGAGGGATGCTTTCTTT. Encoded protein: CASSPTGPGRDAFF.

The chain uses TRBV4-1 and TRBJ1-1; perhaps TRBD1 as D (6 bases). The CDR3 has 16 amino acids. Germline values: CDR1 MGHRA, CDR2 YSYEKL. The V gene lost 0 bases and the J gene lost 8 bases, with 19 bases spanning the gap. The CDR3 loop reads CASSQDYATGRVEAFF. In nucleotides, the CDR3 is TGCGCCAGCAGCCAAGACTATGCGACAGGTAGGGTAGAAGCTTTCTTT.

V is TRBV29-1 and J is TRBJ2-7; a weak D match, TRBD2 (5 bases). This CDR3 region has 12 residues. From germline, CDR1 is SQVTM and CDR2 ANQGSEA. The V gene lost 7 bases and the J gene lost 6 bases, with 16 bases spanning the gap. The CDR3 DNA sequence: TGCAGCGGACGCGGTGGAGGAGGCGAGCAGTACTTC. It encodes CSGRGGGGEQYF.

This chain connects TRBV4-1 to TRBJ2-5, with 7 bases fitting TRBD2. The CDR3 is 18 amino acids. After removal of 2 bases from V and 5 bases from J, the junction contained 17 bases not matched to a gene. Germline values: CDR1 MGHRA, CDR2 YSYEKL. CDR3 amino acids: CASSQSGSNLKAGETQYF. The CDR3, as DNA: TGCGCCAGCAGCCAATCAGGTTCCAACTTAAAAGCGGGGGAGACCCAGTACTTC.

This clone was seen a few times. In DNA, the CDR3 is TGCGCCAGCAGCCAGCGGCAACAGGGACAGCCCCAGCATTTT. Translated, it gives CASSQRQQGQPQHF. This chain links TRBV4-1 with TRBJ1-5, with D maybe TRBD1 (6 bases). Germline V lookup: CDR1 MGHRA, CDR2 YSYEKL. V lost 3 bases, J lost 7 bases, and 13 bases lay in between. There are 14 residues in the CDR3.

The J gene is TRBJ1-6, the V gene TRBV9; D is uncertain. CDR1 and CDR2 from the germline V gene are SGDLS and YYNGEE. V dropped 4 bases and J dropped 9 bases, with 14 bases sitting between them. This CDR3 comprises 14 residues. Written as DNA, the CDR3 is TGTGCCAGCAGCTCCCGGGAACCTCGTTCACCCCTCCACTTT. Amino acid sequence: CASSSREPRSPLHF.

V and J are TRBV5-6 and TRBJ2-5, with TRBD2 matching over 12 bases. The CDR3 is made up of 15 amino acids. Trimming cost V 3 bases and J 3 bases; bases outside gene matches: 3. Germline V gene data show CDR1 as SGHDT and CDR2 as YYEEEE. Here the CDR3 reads CASSSTSGGKETQYF. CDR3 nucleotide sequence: TGTGCCAGCAGCTCGACTAGCGGGGGCAAAGAGACCCAGTACTTC.

The CDR3 region is CASSLGPGQGNYGYTF. In DNA form, the CDR3 reads TGCGCCAGCAGCCTCGGACCGGGACAGGGGAACTATGGCTACACCTTC. The chain joins TRBV4-1 to TRBJ1-2; TRBD1 matches 10 bases. CDR1 MGHRA and CDR2 YSYEKL come from the germline V gene. After removal of 4 bases from V and 2 bases from J, the junction contained 7 bases not matched to a gene. The CDR3 covers 16 residues.

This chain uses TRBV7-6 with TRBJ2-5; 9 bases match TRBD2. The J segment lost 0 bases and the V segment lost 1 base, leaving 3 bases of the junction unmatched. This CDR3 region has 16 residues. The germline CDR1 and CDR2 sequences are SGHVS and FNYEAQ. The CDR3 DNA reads TGTGCCAGCAGCTTAGAGGGACTAGCAGACCAAGAGACCCAGTACTTC. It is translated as CASSLEGLADQETQYF.

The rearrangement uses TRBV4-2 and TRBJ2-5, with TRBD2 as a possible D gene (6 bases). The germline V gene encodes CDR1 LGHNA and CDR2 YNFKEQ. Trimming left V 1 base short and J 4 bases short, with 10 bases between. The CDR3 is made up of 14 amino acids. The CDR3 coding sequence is TGTGCCAGCAGCCAAGTAGCGGCGATAGAGACCCAGTACTTC. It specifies CASSQVAAIETQYF.

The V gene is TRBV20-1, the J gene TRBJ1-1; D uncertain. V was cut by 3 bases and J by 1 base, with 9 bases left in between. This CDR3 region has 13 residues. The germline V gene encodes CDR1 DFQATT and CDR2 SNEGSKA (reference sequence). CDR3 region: CSASREANTEAFF. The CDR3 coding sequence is TGCAGTGCTAGTAGGGAGGCGAACACTGAAGCTTTCTTT.

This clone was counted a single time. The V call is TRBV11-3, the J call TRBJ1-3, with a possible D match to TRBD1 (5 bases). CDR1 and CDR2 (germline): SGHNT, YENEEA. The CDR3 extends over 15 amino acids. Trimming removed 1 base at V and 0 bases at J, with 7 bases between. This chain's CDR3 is CASSLGGSSGNTIYF. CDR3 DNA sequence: TGTGCCAGCAGCTTAGGGGGCAGCTCTGGAAACACCATATATTTT.

CDR3 in amino acids: CASSLLSTGVTGELFF. Written as DNA, the CDR3 is TGTGCCAGCAGTTTACTATCGACAGGAGTTACCGGGGAGCTGTTTTTT. V usage is TRBV27 and J usage is TRBJ2-2, with D possibly being TRBD1 (6 bases). This CDR3 region has 16 residues. Trimming took off 2 bases at V and 5 bases at J, with 15 bases between the two ends. The germline CDR1 and CDR2 sequences are MNHEY and SMNVEV (reference sequence).

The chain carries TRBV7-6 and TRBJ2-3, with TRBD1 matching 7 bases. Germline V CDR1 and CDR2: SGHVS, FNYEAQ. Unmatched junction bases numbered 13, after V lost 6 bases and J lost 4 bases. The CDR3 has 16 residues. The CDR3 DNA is TGTGCCAGCAGTTCAGCAGGGGGTCTCAGTTCAGATACGCAGTATTTT. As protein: CASSSAGGLSSDTQYF.

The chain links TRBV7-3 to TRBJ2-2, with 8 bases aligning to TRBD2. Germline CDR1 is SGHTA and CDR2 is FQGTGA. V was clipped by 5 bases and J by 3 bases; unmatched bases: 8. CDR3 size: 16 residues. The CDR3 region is CASSPGGLAYTGELFF. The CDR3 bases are TGTGCCAGCAGCCCGGGAGGACTAGCATACACCGGGGAGCTGTTTTTT.

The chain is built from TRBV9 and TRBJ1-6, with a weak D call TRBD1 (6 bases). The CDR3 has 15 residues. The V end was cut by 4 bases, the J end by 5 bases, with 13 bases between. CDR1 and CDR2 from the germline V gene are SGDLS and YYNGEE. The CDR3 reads CASSTRQDHNSPLHF. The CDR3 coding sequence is TGTGCCAGCAGCACGCGACAGGACCATAATTCACCCCTCCACTTT.